Below, 24 T cell receptor beta chains from the same sample are listed, as sequenced in a study of blood T cell repertoires in COVID-19. Using immunoSEQ multiplex PCR, the repertoire was profiled, and TCRdb retains in-frame clones only, with some absent. Among 150,000 to 200,000 clones listed, 70% to 90% were seen once. Sequenced sample: peripheral blood. Receptors originate from a man between 60 and 75 years old with active or convalescent COVID-19.

The gene calls are TRBV12-3 or TRBV12-4 and TRBJ2-3, with no clear D. V was shortened by 4 bases and J by 6 bases, with 8 bases between the two germline ends. CDR3 length: 12 amino acids. The CDR3 here is CASSSGSDTQYF. CDR3 DNA sequence: TGTGCCAGCAGTTCCGGTTCCGATACGCAGTATTTT.

The genes are TRBV7-2 and TRBJ1-2, with a possible D match to TRBD1 (5 bases). Germline CDR1 and CDR2: SGHTA and FQGNSA. V was cut by 7 bases and J by 0 bases, with 15 bases left in between. The CDR3 has 15 residues. DNA for the CDR3: TGTGCCAGCACCTTCACAGGCTCAGCTAACTATGGCTACACCTTC. Its protein product is CASTFTGSANYGYTF.

The gene calls are TRBV3-1 (or the pseudogene TRBV3-2) and TRBJ2-2, with a weak D call TRBD2 (7 bases). Trimming shortened V by 1 base and J by 5 bases, and 14 bases separated the two germline ends. Germline assignment: CDR1 LGHDT and CDR2 YNNKEL (reference sequence). The CDR3 loop spans 16 amino acids. This chain's CDR3 is CASSQVGGGRTGELFF. In nucleotides, the CDR3 is TGTGCCAGCAGCCAAGTTGGGGGCGGGAGAACCGGGGAGCTGTTTTTT.

This chain uses TRBV11-2 with TRBJ1-6; 8 bases map to TRBD1. Trimming at V came to 1 base and at J to 5 bases, leaving 1 base not matched to a gene. The germline V gene has CDR1 SGHAT and CDR2 FQNNGV. The CDR3 contains 15 residues. The CDR3 DNA follows: TGTGCCAGCAGCTTAGGACAGGGGCATAATTCACCCCTCCACTTT. Translation: CASSLGQGHNSPLHF.

The CDR3 bases are TGTGCCTGGAATCGACAGGGGGCATCCGGGGGGACCCAGTACTTC. This gives the protein CAWNRQGASGGTQYF. The chain uses TRBV30 and TRBJ2-5; the match to TRBD1 covers 10 bases. The ends lost 4 bases at V and 7 bases at J; junction bases unmatched: 12. The germline V gene encodes CDR1 GTSNPN and CDR2 SVGIG (reference sequence). The CDR3 runs to 15 residues.

The V gene is TRBV19, the J gene TRBJ1-5; 8 bases agree with TRBD1. Germline V gives CDR1 LNHDA, CDR2 SQIVND (reference sequence). This CDR3 is built from 18 residues. The V segment lost 5 bases and the J segment 0 bases; nucleotides outside the gene matches: 12. The CDR3 DNA follows: TGTGCCAGTAGTCCCGGACAGGGCCGTGGTAATAGCAATCAGCCCCAGCATTTT. Translated: CASSPGQGRGNSNQPQHF. The variable domain in full, completed from reference TRBV19 and TRBJ1-5, reads DGGITQSPKYLFRKEGQNVTLSCEQNLNHDAMYWYRQDPGQGLRLIYYSQIVNDFQKGDIAEGYSVSREKKESFPLTVTSAQKNPTAFYLCASSPGQGRGNSNQPQHFGDGTRLSIL.

This rearrangement joins TRBV4-1 to TRBJ1-5; 7 bases agree with TRBD1. The junction had 11 bases not matched to a gene; V was cut back by 0 bases and J by 6 bases. Germline-derived CDR1 and CDR2 are MGHRA and YSYEKL. The CDR3 consists of 17 residues. CDR3 region: CASSQDLRQGPGQPQHF. DNA of the CDR3: TGCGCCAGCAGCCAAGATCTGCGACAGGGCCCAGGTCAGCCCCAGCATTTT.

The chain combines TRBV21-1 with TRBJ1-2; the table gives TRBD1 as D, unverified against the DNA. TRBV21-1 is an annotated pseudogene. The CDR3 covers 14 residues. The CDR3 DNA sequence: TGTGCCAGCAGCACCAGGGGTTCGGGCTATGGCTACACCTTC. It encodes CASSTRGSGYGYTF.

The chain employs TRBV24-1 and TRBJ2-3, with TRBD1 as a possible D gene (6 bases). This CDR3 is built from 14 residues. The V end lost 3 bases, the J end lost 4 bases, and 10 bases lay between the germline ends. In germline, CDR1 is KGHDR, CDR2 SFDVKD. The CDR3 nucleotides read TGTGCCACCAGTGATACAGGGTTTCCAGATACGCAGTATTTT. It is translated as CATSDTGFPDTQYF.

This rearrangement joins TRBV27 to TRBJ2-5; TRBD1 is a possible D gene (6 bases). V lost 6 bases and J 5 bases, leaving 13 bases between the germline ends. Germline loops: CDR1 MNHEY, CDR2 SMNVEV (reference sequence). The CDR3 totals 13 residues. The CDR3 DNA reads as TGTGCCAGCAGATCAGGGGCGAGTGAGACCCAGTACTTC. This sequence encodes CASRSGASETQYF.

The chain couples TRBV30 to TRBJ1-1; 10 nucleotides align to TRBD1. The CDR3 is made up of 13 amino acids. In germline, CDR1 is GTSNPN, CDR2 SVGIG (reference sequence). Trimming removed 4 bases from V and 3 bases from J; junction bases left unmatched: 2. The CDR3 DNA reads TGTGCCTGGAACGGACAGGGGGACACTGAAGCTTTCTTT. It translates to CAWNGQGDTEAFF. The full variable domain, with the rest looked up from reference TRBV30 and TRBJ1-1, is SQTIHQWPATLVQPVGSPLSLECTVEGTSNPNLYWYRQAAGRGLQLLFYSVGIGQISSEVPQNLSASRPQDRQFILSSKKLLLSDSGFYLCAWNGQGDTEAFFGQGTRLTVV.

The chain couples TRBV6-5 to TRBJ1-1; D gene unclear. The CDR3 is 13 amino acids. Germline-derived CDR1 and CDR2 are MNHEY and SVGAGI. V lost 7 bases, J lost 5 bases, and 14 bases lay in between. In DNA form, the CDR3 reads TGTGCCAGCACTTTTAGCGAGAGGACTGAAGCTTTCTTT. It specifies CASTFSERTEAFF.

V and J are TRBV7-8 and TRBJ1-3; D gene unclear. CDR1 is SGHVS and CDR2 is FQNEAQ in the germline V gene. Deletions cut 8 bases from V and 0 bases from J, with 8 bases between. This CDR3 region has 13 residues. The CDR3 loop reads CASESGSGNTIYF. CDR3 coding DNA: TGTGCCAGCGAGTCTGGCTCTGGAAACACCATATATTTT.

This chain links TRBV5-5 with TRBJ1-2; no clear D gene. CDR1 is SGHKS and CDR2 is YYEKEE in the germline V gene (reference sequence). The germline V and J ends were trimmed by 0 bases and 3 bases, with 9 bases remaining between them. The CDR3 spans 14 residues. CDR3 residues: CASSLAGKDYGYTF. The DNA for the CDR3 is TGTGCCAGCAGCTTGGCGGGGAAAGACTATGGCTACACCTTC.

V usage is TRBV2 and J usage is TRBJ1-1, with D possibly matching TRBD1 (5 bases). The CDR3 is made up of 15 amino acids. The V and J ends lost 3 bases and 4 bases respectively, with 15 bases between them. CDR1 and CDR2 (germline): SNHLY, FYNNEI. CDR3 in amino acids: CASSEDDWGGTEAFF. The CDR3 DNA reads TGTGCCAGCAGTGAGGACGACTGGGGCGGCACTGAAGCTTTCTTT.

V gene TRBV29-1 combines with J gene TRBJ1-4; the match to TRBD1 covers 7 bases. V trimming: 7 bases; J trimming: 7 bases; junction bases outside the gene matches: 6. The CDR3 runs 12 residues. CDR1 is SQVTM, CDR2 ANQGSEA, per germline. The CDR3 protein is CSGQGDGEKLFF. The CDR3 DNA is TGCAGCGGCCAGGGGGACGGTGAAAAACTGTTTTTT.

V is TRBV3-1 (or the pseudogene TRBV3-2) and J is TRBJ1-1, with a tentative D call TRBD1 (5 bases). Looked up from germline, CDR1 is LGHDT and CDR2 is YNNKEL (reference sequence). The CDR3 extends over 14 amino acids. V gave up 3 bases and J gave up 0 bases, with 8 bases separating them. The CDR3 reads CASSHGGLNTEAFF. The CDR3 nucleotides are TGTGCCAGCAGCCATGGGGGGTTGAACACTGAAGCTTTCTTT.

V usage is TRBV7-2 and J usage is TRBJ2-7; 7 nucleotides match TRBD1. Germline-derived CDR1 and CDR2 are SGHTA and FQGNSA. CDR3 length equals 13 residues. The J segment lost 7 bases and the V segment lost 3 bases, leaving 6 bases of the junction unmatched. The CDR3 is CASSFTPRGEQYF. As DNA, the CDR3 is TGTGCCAGCAGCTTTACCCCCAGGGGGGAGCAGTACTTC.

The J gene is TRBJ2-7, the V gene TRBV4-2, with 9 bases fitting TRBD1. Germline V gene data show CDR1 as LGHNA and CDR2 as YNFKEQ. V lost 3 bases and J lost 3; bases outside the gene matches: 6. This CDR3 contains 15 residues. The CDR3 protein is CASSQYGQGSYEQYF. The DNA for the CDR3 is TGTGCCAGCAGCCAGTACGGACAGGGGAGCTACGAGCAGTACTTC.

This clone was observed a handful of times. The chain is built from TRBV19 and TRBJ2-7, with D perhaps TRBD1 (5 bases). V shed 3 bases and J shed 0 bases, with 12 bases lying between them. CDR1 and CDR2 from the germline V gene are LNHDA and SQIVND (reference sequence). The CDR3 runs to 15 residues. The CDR3 DNA follows: TGTGCCAGTAGTATTGGACATACGAGCTCCTACGAGCAGTACTTC. Translated: CASSIGHTSSYEQYF.

This clone has only one observation. The V and J genes are TRBV29-1 and TRBJ2-6; D gene unclear. Germline-derived CDR1 and CDR2 are SQVTM and ANQGSEA. V was shortened by 7 bases and J by 0 bases, with 16 bases between the two germline ends. The CDR3 totals 16 residues. CDR3 coding DNA: TGCAGCGCTCGAACCCCACATGCCTCTGGGGCCAACGTCCTGACTTTC. It specifies CSARTPHASGANVLTF.

The V and J genes are TRBV5-4 and TRBJ1-2; 8 bases line up with TRBD1. V trimming: 2 bases; J trimming: 8 bases; junction bases outside the gene matches: 11. In germline, CDR1 is SGHNT, CDR2 YYREEE (reference sequence). The CDR3 consists of 15 residues. CDR3 sequence reads: CASSFSARGQEGYTF. As DNA, the CDR3 is TGTGCCAGCAGCTTCTCTGCCAGGGGGCAGGAAGGCTACACCTTC.

This rearrangement joins TRBV3-1 (or the pseudogene TRBV3-2) to TRBJ2-1; 7 bases align to TRBD1. V dropped 4 bases and J dropped 4; count of bases not matched to a gene: 7. Germline assignment: CDR1 LGHDT and CDR2 YNNKEL (reference sequence). The CDR3 sequence is 15 residues long. In nucleotides, the CDR3 is TGTGCCAGCAGCCCGAAGGGACAGACGTACAATGAGCAGTTCTTC. Translation gives CASSPKGQTYNEQFF.

The genes are TRBV2 and TRBJ2-7; 7 bases are a match to TRBD1. This CDR3 has 14 residues. The V segment lost 6 bases and the J segment 3 bases; nucleotides outside the gene matches: 8. Germline V CDR1 and CDR2: SNHLY, FYNNEI. CDR3: CASRMTGMGYEQYF. The CDR3 DNA is TGTGCCAGCAGGATGACAGGGATGGGCTACGAGCAGTACTTC.